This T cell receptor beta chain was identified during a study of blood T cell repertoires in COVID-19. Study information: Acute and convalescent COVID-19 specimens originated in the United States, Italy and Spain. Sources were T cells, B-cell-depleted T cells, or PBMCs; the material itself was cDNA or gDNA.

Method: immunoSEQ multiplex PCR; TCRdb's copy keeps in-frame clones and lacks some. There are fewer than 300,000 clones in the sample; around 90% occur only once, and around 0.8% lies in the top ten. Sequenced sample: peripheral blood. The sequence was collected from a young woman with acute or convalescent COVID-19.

The CDR3 DNA follows: TGTGCCAGCAGTTACGGCAGGGGAGTCACTGAAGCTTTCTTT. The encoded protein is CASSYGRGVTEAFF. V gene TRBV6-2 or TRBV6-3 combines with J gene TRBJ1-1; a possible D gene is TRBD1 (6 bases). The CDR3 spans 14 residues. Trimming stripped 2 bases from V and 4 bases from J, with 11 bases between. CDR1 is MNHEY, CDR2 SVGEGT, per germline.